This T cell receptor beta chain was sequenced in a study of STAT3 mutations in large granular lymphocyte leukemia. This CDR3 has 14 residues. CDR1 and CDR2 from the germline V gene are SGDLS and YYNGEE. Trimming removed 3 bases from V and 2 bases from J; junction bases left unmatched: 5. General study points: In several patients, dominant TCR clone burden exceeded STAT3 mutant burden. Sampling intervals varied between patients and samples. Every T-LGLL patient had at least one immunodominant TCRbeta clonotype.

As concerns this clone: What it binds is not known.

Here immunoSEQ multiplex PCR was the method, and the copy in TCRdb shows in-frame clones only, minus some. The sample has about 1,400 clones; 55% to 75% are singletons. This rearrangement joins TRBV9 to TRBJ2-7; 7 positions agree with TRBD1. Sequencing was done on a sample of peripheral blood mononuclear cells. The sequence came from a woman in her 70s with T-cell large granular lymphocyte leukemia. Some clones in this sample may be carry-over from other donors' samples. The CDR3 spells CASSEDDRAYEQYF. The CDR3 DNA is TGTGCCAGCAGCGAGGACGACAGGGCCTACGAGCAGTACTTC.